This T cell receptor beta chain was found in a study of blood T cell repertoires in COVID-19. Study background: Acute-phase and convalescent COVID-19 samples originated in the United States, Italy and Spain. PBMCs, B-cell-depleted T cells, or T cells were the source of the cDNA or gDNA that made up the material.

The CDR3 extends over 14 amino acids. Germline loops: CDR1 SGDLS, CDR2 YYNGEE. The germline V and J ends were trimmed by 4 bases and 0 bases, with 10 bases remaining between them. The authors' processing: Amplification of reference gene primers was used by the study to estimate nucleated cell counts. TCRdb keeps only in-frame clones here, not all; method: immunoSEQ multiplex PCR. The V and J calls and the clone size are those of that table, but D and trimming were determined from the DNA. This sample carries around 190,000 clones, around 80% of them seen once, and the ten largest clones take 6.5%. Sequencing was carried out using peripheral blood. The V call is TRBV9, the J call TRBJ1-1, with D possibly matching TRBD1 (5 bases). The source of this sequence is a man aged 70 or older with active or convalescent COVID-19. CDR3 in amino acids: CASSLGLMNTEAFF. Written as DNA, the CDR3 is TGTGCCAGCAGCTTGGGACTGATGAACACTGAAGCTTTCTTT.